This T cell receptor beta chain was sequenced during a study of shared clonotypes between healthy human individuals. Germline V gene data show CDR1 as SEHNR and CDR2 as FQNEAQ (reference sequence). Trimming took 2 bases from V and 7 from J; bases not matched to a gene: 13. This CDR3 region has 18 residues. Clones were sequenced by immunoSEQ multiplex PCR, and TCRdb holds only the in-frame ones, with some missing. The sample lists approximately 710,000 clones; about 92% were seen once. Specimen: memory CD8+ T cells from PBMCs. Subset reported: CD45RO+ cells pooled with CCR7-negative TemRA cells. This chain joins TRBV7-9 and TRBJ2-2, with 10 bases lining up with TRBD2. The TCR was taken from a man between 18 and 35 years old in good health. Some clones in this sample may be carry-over from other donors' samples. The CDR3 sequence is CASSLPSGTSVVGGELFF. For the CDR3, the DNA is TGTGCCAGCAGCTTACCCTCCGGGACTAGCGTTGTGGGCGGGGAGCTGTTTTTT.